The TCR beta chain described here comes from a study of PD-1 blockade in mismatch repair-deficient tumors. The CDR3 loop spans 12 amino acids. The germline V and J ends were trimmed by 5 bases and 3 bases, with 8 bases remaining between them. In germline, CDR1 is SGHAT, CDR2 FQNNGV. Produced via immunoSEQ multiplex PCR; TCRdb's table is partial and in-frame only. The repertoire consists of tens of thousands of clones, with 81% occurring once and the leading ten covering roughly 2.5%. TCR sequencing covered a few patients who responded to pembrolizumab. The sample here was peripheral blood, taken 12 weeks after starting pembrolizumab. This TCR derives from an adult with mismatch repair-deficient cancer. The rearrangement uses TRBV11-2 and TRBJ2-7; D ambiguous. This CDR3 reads CASSGGSYEQYF. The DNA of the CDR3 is TGTGCCAGCAGCGGTGGCAGCTACGAGCAGTACTTC. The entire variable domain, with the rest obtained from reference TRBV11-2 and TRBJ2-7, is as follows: EAGVAQSPRYKIIEKRQSVAFWCNPISGHATLYWYQQILGQGPKLLIQFQNNGVVDDSQLPKDRFSAERLKGVDSTLKIQPAKLEDSAVYLCASSGGSYEQYFGPGTRLTVT.